These 2 T cell receptor beta chains were sequenced from one sample in a study of cytomegalovirus exposure and HLA in healthy donors. Primers: 60 Vbeta forward and 13 Jbeta reverse. Generated by immunoSEQ multiplex PCR, the TCRdb table keeps only in-frame clones and is missing some. The sample holds around 120,000 clones, about 84% seen once. The source material was PBMCs. Receptors were obtained from a boy between 10 and 17 years old in good health and CMV-seronegative.

The chain combines TRBV6-6 with TRBJ1-5; D is possibly TRBD1 (5 bases). Per the germline V gene, CDR1 is MNHNY and CDR2 is SVGAGI (reference sequence). This CDR3 has 14 amino acids. V lost 0 bases to trimming and J lost 7 bases, with 10 bases between them. The CDR3, as DNA: TGTGCCAGCAGTTACTCTCAGGGTGGACAGCCCCAGCATTTT. Amino acids: CASSYSQGGQPQHF.

This sequence joins TRBV6-5 and TRBJ1-2, with D possibly matching TRBD1 (5 bases). CDR3 length: 13 residues. Between the trimmed V and J ends, which lost 5 bases and 3 bases, there was a span of 10 bases. Looked up from germline, CDR1 is MNHEY and CDR2 is SVGAGI. The CDR3 loop is CASSRRGDYGYTF. CDR3 in DNA: TGTGCCAGCAGTCGGAGGGGAGACTATGGCTACACCTTC.